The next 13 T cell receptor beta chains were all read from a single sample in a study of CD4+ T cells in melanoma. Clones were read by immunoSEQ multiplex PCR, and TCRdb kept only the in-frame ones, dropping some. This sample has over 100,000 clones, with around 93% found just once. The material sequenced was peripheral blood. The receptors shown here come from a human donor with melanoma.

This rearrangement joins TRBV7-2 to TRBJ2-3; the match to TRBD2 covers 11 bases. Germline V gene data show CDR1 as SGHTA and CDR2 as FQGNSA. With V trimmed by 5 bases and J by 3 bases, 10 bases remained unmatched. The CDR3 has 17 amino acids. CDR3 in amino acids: CASSPDPLAGGTDTQYF. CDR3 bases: TGTGCCAGCAGCCCAGATCCGCTAGCGGGAGGTACAGATACGCAGTATTTT.

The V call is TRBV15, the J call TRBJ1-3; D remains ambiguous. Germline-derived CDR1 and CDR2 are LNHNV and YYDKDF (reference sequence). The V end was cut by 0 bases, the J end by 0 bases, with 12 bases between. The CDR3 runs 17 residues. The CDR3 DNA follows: TGTGCCACCAGCAGAGAAGGAAACTCTTTCTCTGGAAACACCATATATTTT. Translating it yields CATSREGNSFSGNTIYF.

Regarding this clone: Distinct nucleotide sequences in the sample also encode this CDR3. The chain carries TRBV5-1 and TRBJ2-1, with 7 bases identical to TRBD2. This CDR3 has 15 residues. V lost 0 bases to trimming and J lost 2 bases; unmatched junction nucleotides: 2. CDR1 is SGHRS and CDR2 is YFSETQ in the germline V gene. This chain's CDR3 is CASSLVSGPYNEQFF. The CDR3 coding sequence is TGCGCCAGCAGCTTGGTTAGCGGGCCCTACAATGAGCAGTTCTTC.

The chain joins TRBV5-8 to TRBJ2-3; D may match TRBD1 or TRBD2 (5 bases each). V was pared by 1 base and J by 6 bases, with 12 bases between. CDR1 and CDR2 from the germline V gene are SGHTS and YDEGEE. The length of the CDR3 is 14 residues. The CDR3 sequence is CASSLFGGSDTQYF. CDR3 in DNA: TGTGCCAGCAGCTTGTTTGGGGGATCGGATACGCAGTATTTT.

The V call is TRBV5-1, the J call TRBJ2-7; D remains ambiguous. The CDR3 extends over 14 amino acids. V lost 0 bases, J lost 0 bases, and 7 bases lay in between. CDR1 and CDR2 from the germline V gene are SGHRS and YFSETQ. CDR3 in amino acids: CASSLGGTSYEQYF. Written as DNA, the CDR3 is TGCGCCAGCAGCTTGGGTGGCACCTCCTACGAGCAGTACTTC.

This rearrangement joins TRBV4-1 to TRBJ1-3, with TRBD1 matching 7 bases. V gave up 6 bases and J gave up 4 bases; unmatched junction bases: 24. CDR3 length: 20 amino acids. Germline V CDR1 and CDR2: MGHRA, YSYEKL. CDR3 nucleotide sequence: TGCGCCAGCAGGAAGGTCACGGGACAGAGAATAAAGGGGTTCGGAAACACCATATATTTT. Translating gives CASRKVTGQRIKGFGNTIYF.

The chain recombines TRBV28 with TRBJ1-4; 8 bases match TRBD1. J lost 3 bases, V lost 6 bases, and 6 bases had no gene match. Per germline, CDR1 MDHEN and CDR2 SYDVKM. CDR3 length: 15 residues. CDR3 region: CASSLQGASNEKLFF. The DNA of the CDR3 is TGTGCCAGCAGCCTGCAGGGGGCGTCTAATGAAAAACTGTTTTTT.

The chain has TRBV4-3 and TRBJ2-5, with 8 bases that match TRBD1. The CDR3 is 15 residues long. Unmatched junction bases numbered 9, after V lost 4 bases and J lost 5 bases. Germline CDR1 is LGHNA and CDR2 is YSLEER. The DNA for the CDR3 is TGCGCCAGCAGCCGGGAACCCGGGACAGGCGAGACCCAGTACTTC. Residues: CASSREPGTGETQYF.

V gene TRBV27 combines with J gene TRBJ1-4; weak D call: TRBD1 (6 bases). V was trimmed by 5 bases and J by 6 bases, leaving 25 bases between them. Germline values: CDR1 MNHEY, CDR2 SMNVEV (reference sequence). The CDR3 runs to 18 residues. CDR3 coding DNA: TGTGCCAGCAGTAAATACCCCACGACAGGTGGAAAATATGAAAAACTGTTTTTT. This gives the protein CASSKYPTTGGKYEKLFF.

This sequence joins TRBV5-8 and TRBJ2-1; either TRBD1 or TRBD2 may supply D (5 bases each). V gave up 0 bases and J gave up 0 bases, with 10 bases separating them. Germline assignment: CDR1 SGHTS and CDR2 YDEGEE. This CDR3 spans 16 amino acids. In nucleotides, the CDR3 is TGTGCCAGCAGCTTGGTTGGGGGACGCTCCTACAATGAGCAGTTCTTC. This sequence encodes CASSLVGGRSYNEQFF.

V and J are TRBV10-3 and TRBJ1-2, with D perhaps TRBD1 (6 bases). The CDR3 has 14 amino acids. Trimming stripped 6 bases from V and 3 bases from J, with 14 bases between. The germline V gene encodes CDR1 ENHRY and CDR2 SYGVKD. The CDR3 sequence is CAISRQETDYGYTF. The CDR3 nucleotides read TGTGCCATCAGCAGACAGGAAACCGACTATGGCTACACCTTC.

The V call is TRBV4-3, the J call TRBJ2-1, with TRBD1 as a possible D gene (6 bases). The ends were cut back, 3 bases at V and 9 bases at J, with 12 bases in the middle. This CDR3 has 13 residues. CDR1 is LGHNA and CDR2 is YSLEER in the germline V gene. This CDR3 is CASSQFRGGEQFF. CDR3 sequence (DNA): TGCGCCAGCAGCCAGTTCCGAGGGGGTGAGCAGTTCTTC.

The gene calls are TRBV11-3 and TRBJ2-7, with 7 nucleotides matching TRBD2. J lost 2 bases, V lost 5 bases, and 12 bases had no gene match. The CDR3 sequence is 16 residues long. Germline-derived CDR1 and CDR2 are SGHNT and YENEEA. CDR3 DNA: TGTGCCAGCAGCCCTCGTGGGGCTAGCGGCACCTACGAGCAGTACTTC. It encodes CASSPRGASGTYEQYF.